What follows is one T cell receptor beta chain and its context. The antigen this receptor binds is unknown. The sample holds no much larger clone one base away, and base qualities are not on file. From its cysteine to its phenylalanine, the CDR3 spans 10 amino acids. This entry keeps only the CDR3 DNA: 30 bases, framed from base 1. The CDR1 and CDR2 encoded by the germline V gene (reference sequence) are SEHNR and FQNEAQ. V is reduced by 10 bases and J by 3 bases, leaving a spacing of 5 bases between them. The data belong to a study of T cells after yellow fever vaccination (dated by TCRdb to between 2017 and 2020). In terms of the full investigation: The SMART-Seq v4 Ultra Low Input RNA kit was used to prepare libraries from fractions with low cell numbers. Two healthy male donors made up the cohort, one aged 18 to 30 years and the other aged 30 to 40 years. Blood was collected at multiple timepoints before and after primary and secondary immunization, and bulk PBMC replicates and cell subsets were isolated. To follow T-cell clones before and after both primary and booster YFV17D yellow fever vaccination, bulk TCR alpha and beta repertoires underwent longitudinal sequencing.

Overall study results and their limits: Only a couple of donors were included in the study, so the extent to which the findings can be generalized is limited. Because abundant contaminating clonotypes from the bulk population could be contained in FACS-sorted repertoires, computational filtering was required. The secondary T-cell response was weaker than the primary response but faster, peaking on day 5 instead of day 15. Most clones expanded after primary vaccination were re-detected after the booster (almost 98% of CD4 and around 88% of CD8), suggesting broad memory maintenance. A small fraction of clonotypes showed up in both the CD4 and CD8 compartments, probably as a result of convergent recombination.

The sequencer listed for this sample is Illumina NovaSeq 6000. Synthesis of TCR cDNA relied on 5'RACE template switching, a step that introduced a universal primer site along with unique molecular identifiers. Priming of cDNA synthesis was performed from both the TCR alpha and TCR beta constant segments. Library amplification used two PCR steps, and the second PCR step added sample barcodes and sequencing adapters. Libraries were sequenced on Illumina HiSeq 2500 (2x100 bp) or NovaSeq (2x150 bp). Concerning the study's data processing: MIGEC handled demultiplexing of reads and collapsing into UMI consensus sequences, while MiXCR performed V(D)J alignment. Clonotypes responding to the vaccine were identified with edgeR on replicate PBMC samples, with the criteria of FDR below 0.01 and a log2 fold change above 5 up to day 15. Each bulk clonotype was labeled CD4 or CD8 based on which sequenced repertoire, CD4 or CD8, contained the clonotype at higher abundance. The public reads were reanalyzed by TCRdb: fastp trimming at Q25, MiXCR alignment, in-frame beta chains only. Every entry covers one CDR3 protein and lists the most common genes and DNA from its rows. The V and J calls here are based on TCRdb, not the publication. The sample table holds 120,000 or so distinct CDR3 sequences, of which more than 7.5% were seen once. The ten largest clones add up to approximately 37% of the sample.

Taken with the paper, the label for treatment or condition translates to: live attenuated yellow fever vaccine strain. A standard Ficoll-Paque protocol was used to isolate PBMCs from peripheral blood. Dynabeads CD4 and CD8 positive selection kits were used to isolate the CD4 and CD8 T-cell fractions. RNA was extracted with TriZol from bulk PBMCs, CD4 and CD8 fractions, and dextramer-positive and dextramer-negative fractions. The chain is encoded by TRBV7-9 joined to TRBJ2-3; the D gene identity is not certain. The receptor's source is a man between 18 and 35 years old who received the YFV17D yellow fever vaccine. This sample comprised CD8+ T cells sorted from PBMCs, obtained on the day of the yellow fever booster vaccination. The sequenced DNA is TGTGCCACCCGTACAGATACGCAGTATTTT. Translated, it gives CATRTDTQYF.